This T cell receptor (beta chain) was obtained from a study of CD8+ T cells in alopecia areata. Across the study: Severity scoring for treated patients was based on the percentage of affected scalp area.

Noted treatment: oral pan-JAK inhibitor, 5-10 mg twice daily. Details on this clone: The antigen remains undetermined.

Study results and caveats: Within the top 100, expanded CD8+ clones significantly decreased with tofacitinib, as did scalp clonality. Scalp sequencing captures resident alphabeta T cells of normal skin too. Possibly because of HLA-related factors, TCR sharing was less clear across patients than in mice.

Extraction and reverse transcription of RNA yielded cDNA as the sequencing template. Measured with immunoSEQ multiplex PCR; TCRdb has only the in-frame clones, and not every one. Here the sample spans around 150,000 clones, around four fifths being singletons. The sequencing used CD8+ T cells sorted from blood, collected at week 4, from a patient treated with tofacitinib. The receptor's source is a human donor with alopecia areata.

CDR3 DNA: TGCAGCGTTAAGGGTCAGAATGGCTACACCTTC. Its protein product is CSVKGQNGYTF. The V gene is TRBV29-1, the J gene TRBJ1-2; D is unresolved. The CDR3 spans 11 residues. The V gene lost 5 bases and the J gene lost 6 bases, with 10 bases spanning the gap. The V gene's germline CDR1 is SQVTM and CDR2 ANQGSEA.